This entry lists 8 T cell receptor beta chains sequenced from one sample in a study of OX40 agonist ivuxolimab in advanced cancers. Using immunoSEQ multiplex PCR, the repertoire was profiled, and TCRdb retains in-frame clones only, with some absent. The sample shows around 23,000 clones, 70% to 90% of them seen only once. Sequencing was performed on CD4+ or CD8+ T cells sorted from blood, taken in a trial of the OX40 agonist ivuxolimab. All receptors come from an adult with an advanced solid tumor such as melanoma, head and neck, liver or kidney cancer.

This clone was observed a handful of times. In DNA form, the CDR3 reads TGTGCCATCAGTGAGTCGGGGCCTCAAGGGGAGCAGCCCCAGCATTTT. Translation: CAISESGPQGEQPQHF. The chain combines TRBV10-3 with TRBJ1-5; D might be TRBD1 (5 bases). V gave up 0 bases and J gave up 7 bases, with 16 bases separating them. CDR1 and CDR2 from the germline V gene are ENHRY and SYGVKD. This CDR3 has 16 amino acids.

The chain couples TRBV7-9 to TRBJ1-1; maybe TRBD1 (6 bases). The CDR3 is made up of 15 amino acids. Trimming left V 1 base short and J 3 bases short, with 12 bases between. Germline-derived CDR1 and CDR2 are SEHNR and FQNEAQ (reference sequence). The CDR3 protein is CASSLETGLDTEAFF. The CDR3, as DNA: TGTGCCAGCAGCTTAGAGACAGGCCTTGACACTGAAGCTTTCTTT.

This chain joins TRBV4-3 and TRBJ2-1; 15 bases line up with TRBD2. CDR1 LGHNA and CDR2 YSLEER come from the germline V gene. CDR3 length equals 16 residues. Trimming cost V 5 bases and J 8 bases; bases outside gene matches: 7. CDR3 loop: CASSSGLAGGRYEQFF. The DNA of the CDR3 is TGCGCCAGCAGCTCCGGACTAGCGGGGGGGCGGTATGAGCAGTTCTTC.

This chain uses TRBV28 with TRBJ1-5; D not resolved. The germline gives CDR1 MDHEN, CDR2 SYDVKM. The CDR3 spans 15 residues. Trimming stripped 7 bases from V and 1 base from J, with 14 bases between. The CDR3 here is CASTFTTPSNQPQHF. The CDR3 bases are TGTGCCAGCACATTTACTACACCCAGCAATCAGCCCCAGCATTTT.

The chain carries TRBV5-4 and TRBJ2-7; a weak D match, TRBD2 (5 bases). Trimming removed 0 bases at V and 7 bases at J, with 8 bases between. CDR1 is SGHNT, CDR2 YYREEE, per germline (reference sequence). The CDR3 sequence is 12 residues long. The CDR3 loop reads CASSLGTQEQYF. The DNA of the CDR3 is TGTGCCAGCAGCTTGGGGACTCAGGAGCAGTACTTC.

The CDR3 DNA reads as TGTGCCAGCAGTTTAAGGGGGCTTTCCTACGAGCAGTACTTC. It specifies CASSLRGLSYEQYF. The chain couples TRBV28 to TRBJ2-7, with 7 bases matching TRBD1. The CDR3 consists of 14 residues. The ends lost 2 bases at V and 1 base at J; junction bases unmatched: 2. CDR1 is MDHEN, CDR2 SYDVKM, per germline.

The gene calls are TRBV7-9 and TRBJ2-1; D gene uncertain. Germline assignment: CDR1 SEHNR and CDR2 FQNEAQ (reference sequence). The V gene lost 6 bases and the J gene lost 2 bases, with 14 bases spanning the gap. The CDR3 extends over 15 amino acids. The CDR3 is CASSHVGGTYNEQFF. As DNA, the CDR3 is TGTGCCAGCAGTCATGTTGGTGGGACCTACAATGAGCAGTTCTTC.

The gene calls are TRBV4-2 and TRBJ2-7; a possible D gene is TRBD2 (5 bases). The V end lost 4 bases, the J end lost 0 bases, and 10 bases lay between the germline ends. CDR3 length: 14 amino acids. Germline V gives CDR1 LGHNA, CDR2 YNFKEQ. CDR3 residues: CASSPSRDSYEQYF. The CDR3 bases are TGTGCCAGCAGCCCATCCCGGGACTCCTACGAGCAGTACTTC.